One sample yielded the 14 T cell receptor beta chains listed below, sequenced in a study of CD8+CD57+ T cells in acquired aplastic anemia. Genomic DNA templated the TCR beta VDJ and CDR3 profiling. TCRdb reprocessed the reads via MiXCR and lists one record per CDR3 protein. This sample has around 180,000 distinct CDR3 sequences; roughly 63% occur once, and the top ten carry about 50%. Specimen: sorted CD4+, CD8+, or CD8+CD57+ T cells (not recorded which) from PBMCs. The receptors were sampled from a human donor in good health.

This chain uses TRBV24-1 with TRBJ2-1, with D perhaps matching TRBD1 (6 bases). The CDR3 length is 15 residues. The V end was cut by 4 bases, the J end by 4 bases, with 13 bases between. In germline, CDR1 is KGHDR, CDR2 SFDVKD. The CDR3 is CATSDPGATYNEQFF. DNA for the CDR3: TGTGCCACCAGTGACCCAGGGGCTACATACAATGAGCAGTTCTTC.

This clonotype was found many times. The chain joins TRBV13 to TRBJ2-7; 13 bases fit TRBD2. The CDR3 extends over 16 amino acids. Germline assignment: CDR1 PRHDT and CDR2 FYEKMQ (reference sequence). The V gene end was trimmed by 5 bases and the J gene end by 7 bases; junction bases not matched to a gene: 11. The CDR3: CASSGLGTSGIREQYF. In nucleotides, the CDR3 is TGTGCCAGCAGCGGACTTGGGACTAGCGGGATTCGAGAGCAGTACTTC.

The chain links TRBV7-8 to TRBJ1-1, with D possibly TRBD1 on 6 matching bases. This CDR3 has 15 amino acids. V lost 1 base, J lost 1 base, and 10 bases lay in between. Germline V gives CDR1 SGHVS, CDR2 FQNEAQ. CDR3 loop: CASSLVPGQNTEAFF. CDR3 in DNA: TGTGCCAGCAGCTTAGTGCCGGGACAGAACACTGAAGCTTTCTTT.

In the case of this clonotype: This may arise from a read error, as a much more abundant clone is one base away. This CDR3 reads CASSTSSGASYNEQFF. DNA for the CDR3: TGTGCCAGTAGTACAAGTAGCGGGGCCTCCTACAATGAGCAGTTCTTC. This sequence joins TRBV19 and TRBJ2-1, with 8 bases lining up with TRBD2. Germline CDR1 LNHDA, CDR2 SQIVND (reference sequence). The V and J ends lost 4 bases and 0 bases, in that order; junction bases with no gene match: 5. The CDR3 consists of 16 residues. The full variable domain, with the rest looked up from reference TRBV19 and TRBJ2-1, is DGGITQSPKYLFRKEGQNVTLSCEQNLNHDAMYWYRQDPGQGLRLIYYSQIVNDFQKGDIAEGYSVSREKKESFPLTVTSAQKNPTAFYLCASSTSSGASYNEQFFGPGTRLTVL.

This CDR3 is CAISDPGIPLHF. CDR3 nucleotides: TGTGCCATCAGTGACCCAGGGATTCCCCTCCACTTT. The chain is built from TRBV10-3 and TRBJ1-6; D may be TRBD1 (5 bases). CDR3 size: 12 residues. V lost 3 bases and J 13 bases, leaving 10 bases between the germline ends. CDR1 is ENHRY and CDR2 is SYGVKD in the germline V gene.

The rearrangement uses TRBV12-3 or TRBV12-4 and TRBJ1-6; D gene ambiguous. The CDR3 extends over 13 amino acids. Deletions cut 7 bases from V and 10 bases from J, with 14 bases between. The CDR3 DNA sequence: TGTGCCAGCAAAGACGTTGGGAGCTCACCCCTCCACTTT. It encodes CASKDVGSSPLHF.

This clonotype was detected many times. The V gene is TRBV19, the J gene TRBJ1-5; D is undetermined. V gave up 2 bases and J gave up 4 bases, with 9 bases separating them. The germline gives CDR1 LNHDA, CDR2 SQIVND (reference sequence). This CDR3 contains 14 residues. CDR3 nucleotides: TGTGCCAGTAGTATAATAGGAGGGAATCAGCCCCAGCATTTT. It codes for CASSIIGGNQPQHF.

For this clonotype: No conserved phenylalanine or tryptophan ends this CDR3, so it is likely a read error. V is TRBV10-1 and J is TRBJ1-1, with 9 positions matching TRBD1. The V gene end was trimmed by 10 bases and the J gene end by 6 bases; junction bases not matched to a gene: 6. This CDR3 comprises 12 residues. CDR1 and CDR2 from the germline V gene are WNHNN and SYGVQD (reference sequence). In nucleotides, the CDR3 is TGCGCCAACGAGGACAGGGGCGCTGAAGCTTTCCTT. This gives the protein CANEDRGAEAFL.

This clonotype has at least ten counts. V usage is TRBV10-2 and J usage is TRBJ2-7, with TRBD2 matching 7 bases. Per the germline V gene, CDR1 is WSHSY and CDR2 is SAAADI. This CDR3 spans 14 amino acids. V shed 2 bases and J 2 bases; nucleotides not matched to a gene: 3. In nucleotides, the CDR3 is TGCGCCAGCAGTGAGGGGACTACCACCTACGAGCAGTACTTC. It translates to CASSEGTTTYEQYF.

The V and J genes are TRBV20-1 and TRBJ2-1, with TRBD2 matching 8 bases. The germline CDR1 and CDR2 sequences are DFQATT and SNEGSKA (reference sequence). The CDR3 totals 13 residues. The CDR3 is CKTSGQTSSEQFF. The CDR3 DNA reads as TGCAAAACTAGCGGCCAAACGAGCTCTGAGCAGTTCTTC.

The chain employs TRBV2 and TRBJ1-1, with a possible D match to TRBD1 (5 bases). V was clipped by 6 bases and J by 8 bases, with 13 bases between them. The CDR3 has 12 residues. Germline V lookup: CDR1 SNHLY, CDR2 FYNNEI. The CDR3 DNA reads TGTGCCAGCAGCGCCGGGGCCGGGGAAGCTTTCTTT. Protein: CASSAGAGEAFF.

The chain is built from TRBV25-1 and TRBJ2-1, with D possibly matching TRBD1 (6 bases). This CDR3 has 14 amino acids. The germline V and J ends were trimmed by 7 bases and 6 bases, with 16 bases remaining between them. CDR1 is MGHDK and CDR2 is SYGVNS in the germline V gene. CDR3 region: CASTSQGKGNEQFF. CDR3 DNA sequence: TGTGCCAGCACGTCCCAGGGGAAAGGCAATGAGCAGTTCTTC. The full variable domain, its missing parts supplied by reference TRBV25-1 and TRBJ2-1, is EADIYQTPRYLVIGTGKKITLECSQTMGHDKMYWYQQDPGMELHLIHYSYGVNSTEKGDLSSESTVSRIRTEHFPLTLESARPSHTSQYLCASTSQGKGNEQFFGPGTRLTVL.

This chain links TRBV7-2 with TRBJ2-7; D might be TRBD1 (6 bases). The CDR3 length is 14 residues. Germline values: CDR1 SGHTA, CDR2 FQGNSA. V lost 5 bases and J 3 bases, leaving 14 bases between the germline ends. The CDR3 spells CASSPVGGNYEQYF. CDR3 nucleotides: TGTGCCAGCAGCCCCGTAGGGGGAAACTACGAGCAGTACTTC.

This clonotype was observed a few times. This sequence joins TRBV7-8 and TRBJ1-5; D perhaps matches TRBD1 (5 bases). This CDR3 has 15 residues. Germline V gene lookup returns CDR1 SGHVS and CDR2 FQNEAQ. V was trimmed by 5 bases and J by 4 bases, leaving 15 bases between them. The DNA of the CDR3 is TGTGCCAGCAGCCCGGACGGGACGTTGAATCAGCCCCAGCATTTT. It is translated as CASSPDGTLNQPQHF.